The 29 T cell receptor beta chains reported below all come from one sample, sequenced in a study of Tregs in tolerant kidney transplant recipients. Libraries were prepared by immunoSEQ multiplex PCR; TCRdb keeps only in-frame clonotypes and omits some of them. The top ten hold approximately 0.5% of the sample, which has approximately 100,000 clones, more than 85% seen once. Sequences were derived from CD4+ T cells from blood, sampled before the transplant. These TCRs come from a human donor who received a combined kidney and bone marrow transplant.

The gene calls are TRBV6-5 and TRBJ1-2; TRBD1 matches at 9 bases. The CDR3 runs to 13 residues. The germline V gene encodes CDR1 MNHEY and CDR2 SVGAGI. The V and J ends lost 5 bases and 4 bases, in that order; junction bases with no gene match: 2. The chain's CDR3 is CASSRTGAYGYTF. The DNA for the CDR3 is TGTGCCAGCAGTCGGACAGGGGCCTATGGCTACACCTTC.

V and J are TRBV28 and TRBJ2-5; 12 nucleotides match TRBD1. V shed 7 bases and J 5 bases; nucleotides not matched to a gene: 8. This CDR3 region has 15 residues. In germline, CDR1 is MDHEN, CDR2 SYDVKM. The CDR3 here is CASTPGTGGRETQYF. The CDR3 coding sequence is TGTGCCAGCACCCCCGGGACAGGGGGCAGGGAGACCCAGTACTTC.

This chain links TRBV5-4 with TRBJ2-3, with 7 bases matching TRBD2. This CDR3 region has 15 residues. V was clipped by 0 bases and J by 0 bases; unmatched bases: 1. Germline V CDR1 and CDR2: SGHNT, YYREEE (reference sequence). CDR3 protein: CASSLGAGSTDTQYF. As DNA, the CDR3 is TGTGCCAGCAGCTTGGGAGCGGGGAGCACAGATACGCAGTATTTT. The variable domain in full, completed from reference TRBV5-4 and TRBJ2-3, reads ETGVTQSPTHLIKTRGQQVTLRCSSQSGHNTVSWYQQALGQGPQFIFQYYREEENGRGNFPPRFSGLQFPNYSSELNVNALELDDSALYLCASSLGAGSTDTQYFGPGTRLTVL.

This sequence joins TRBV7-6 and TRBJ2-3; the D is unclear. This CDR3 region has 14 residues. Germline-derived CDR1 and CDR2 are SGHVS and FNYEAQ. The ends were cut back, 3 bases at V and 1 base at J, with 8 bases in the middle. CDR3 coding DNA: TGTGCCAGCAGCTTTGAGCTAGGCACAGATACGCAGTATTTT. Protein product: CASSFELGTDTQYF. Combining the CDR3 with reference TRBV7-6 and TRBJ2-3 gives the whole variable domain GAGVSQSPRYKVTKRGQDVALRCDPISGHVSLYWYRQALGQGPEFLTYFNYEAQQDKSGLPNDRFSAERPEGSISTLTIQRTEQRDSAMYRCASSFELGTDTQYFGPGTRLTVL.

The V gene is TRBV6-5, the J gene TRBJ1-3; 9 bases are shared with TRBD1. This CDR3 spans 16 amino acids. Germline CDR1 MNHEY, CDR2 SVGAGI. V shed 4 bases and J 0 bases; nucleotides not matched to a gene: 4. The CDR3 sequence: CASSFGTGTSGNTIYF. The CDR3 DNA reads as TGTGCCAGCAGTTTCGGGACAGGGACCTCTGGAAACACCATATATTTT.

This chain joins TRBV30 and TRBJ2-4; perhaps TRBD1 as D (6 bases). Trimming took off 7 bases at V and 6 bases at J, with 16 bases between the two ends. CDR1 is GTSNPN and CDR2 is SVGIG in the germline V gene (reference sequence). CDR3 size: 13 residues. Written as DNA, the CDR3 is TGTGCCTCAACCCCCGGGACACCAAACATTCAGTACTTC. As protein: CASTPGTPNIQYF.

This clone is a singleton in its sample. V and J are TRBV19 and TRBJ2-1; 8 positions agree with TRBD2. This CDR3 spans 16 amino acids. V trimming: 4 bases; J trimming: 4 bases; junction bases outside the gene matches: 9. Germline values: CDR1 LNHDA, CDR2 SQIVND (reference sequence). The DNA for the CDR3 is TGTGCCAGTAGTAAAATAGCGGGACTGCAGTACAATGAGCAGTTCTTC. Its translation is CASSKIAGLQYNEQFF.

The chain employs TRBV7-6 and TRBJ2-1; 7 nucleotides agree with TRBD1. The V segment lost 1 base and the J segment 7 bases; nucleotides outside the gene matches: 7. Per the germline V gene, CDR1 is SGHVS and CDR2 is FNYEAQ. The CDR3 sequence is 15 residues long. The DNA for the CDR3 is TGTGCCAGCAGCTTAGAAGGGGACAGCTCTAATGAGCAGTTCTTC. This gives the protein CASSLEGDSSNEQFF.

The chain has TRBV7-2 and TRBJ2-7; tentative D call: TRBD1 (5 bases). The germline V gene encodes CDR1 SGHTA and CDR2 FQGNSA. V lost 4 bases and J lost 0, with 13 bases in between. The CDR3 length is 15 residues. In DNA, the CDR3 is TGTGCCAGCAGCTCAAGACAGCCCAGCTCCTACGAGCAGTACTTC. It encodes CASSSRQPSSYEQYF.

The chain recombines TRBV19 with TRBJ2-7, with 12 bases fitting TRBD2. The germline V gene has CDR1 LNHDA and CDR2 SQIVND (reference sequence). V lost 5 bases to trimming and J lost 4 bases; unmatched junction nucleotides: 9. This CDR3 has 16 amino acids. In nucleotides, the CDR3 is TGTGCCAGTAGTCTCCGAGGACTAGCGGGAAAGTACGAGCAGTACTTC. It codes for CASSLRGLAGKYEQYF.

This sequence joins TRBV9 and TRBJ2-7, with a weak D call TRBD1 (7 bases). Germline-derived CDR1 and CDR2 are SGDLS and YYNGEE. The CDR3 totals 14 residues. Deletions cut 3 bases from V and 4 bases from J, with 14 bases between. This chain's CDR3 is CASSDTGAGYEQYF. CDR3 DNA: TGTGCCAGCAGCGACACAGGGGCGGGATACGAGCAGTACTTC.

CDR3 amino acids: CASNREAHGGYGYTF. CDR3 DNA sequence: TGTGCCAGCAACCGGGAGGCGCACGGGGGCTATGGCTACACCTTC. This chain links TRBV6-1 with TRBJ1-2, with D possibly TRBD1 on 5 matching bases. Germline loops: CDR1 MNHNS, CDR2 SASEGT. The CDR3 covers 15 residues. Trimming removed 7 bases from V and 4 bases from J, with 19 bases in between.

The V and J genes are TRBV6-1 and TRBJ2-1; D is unresolved. Per germline, CDR1 MNHNS and CDR2 SASEGT. The CDR3 is made up of 15 amino acids. V dropped 5 bases and J dropped 4 bases, with 15 bases sitting between them. The CDR3 protein is CASSLLVGSYNEQFF. The CDR3 DNA sequence: TGTGCCAGCAGTTTGCTTGTGGGCAGTTACAATGAGCAGTTCTTC.

This clone was found once. The rearrangement links TRBV4-1 to TRBJ1-2, with no clear D. Germline V CDR1 and CDR2: MGHRA, YSYEKL. V lost 3 bases, J lost 1 base, and 15 bases lay in between. The CDR3 consists of 16 residues. As DNA, the CDR3 is TGCGCCAGCAGCCAGGATACGTGGACTTATAACTATGGCTACACCTTC. This gives the protein CASSQDTWTYNYGYTF.

V usage is TRBV19 and J usage is TRBJ1-2, with TRBD1 as a possible D gene (6 bases). Trimming took 7 bases from V and 5 from J, leaving 14 bases between them. The length of the CDR3 is 13 residues. From germline, CDR1 is LNHDA and CDR2 SQIVND (reference sequence). As DNA, the CDR3 is TGTGCCAGTAATCCCGGACAGCGATATGGCTACACCTTC. Residues: CASNPGQRYGYTF.

J is TRBJ1-2 and V is TRBV5-1; 10 bases agree with TRBD1. Per germline, CDR1 SGHRS and CDR2 YFSETQ. Trimming cost V 4 bases and J 2 bases; bases outside gene matches: 2. The CDR3 is made up of 14 amino acids. The CDR3, as DNA: TGCGCCAGCAGCCGACAGGGGGCGAACTATGGCTACACCTTC. As protein: CASSRQGANYGYTF.

This rearrangement joins TRBV7-9 to TRBJ2-2, with 12 bases aligning to TRBD1. The CDR3 is 16 amino acids. With 7 bases clipped from V and 5 bases from J, the junction kept 8 bases outside the gene matches. The germline gives CDR1 SEHNR, CDR2 FQNEAQ (reference sequence). The DNA for the CDR3 is TGTGCCAGCATTCTAGGGGACAGGGGGCGTACCGGGGAGCTGTTTTTT. This translates into CASILGDRGRTGELFF.

This clone has a handful of counts. The CDR3 region is CASSPQGVAGNTIYF. For the CDR3, the DNA is TGCGCCAGCAGCCCACAGGGCGTGGCTGGAAACACCATATATTTT. The J gene is TRBJ1-3, the V gene TRBV4-3; possibly TRBD1 for D (6 bases). Germline CDR1 is LGHNA and CDR2 is YSLEER. There are 15 residues in the CDR3. V lost 4 bases to trimming and J lost 2 bases, with 12 bases between them.

This CDR3 is CASSLAAGGGYEQYF. Written as DNA, the CDR3 is TGTGCCAGCAGCTTGGCTGCGGGGGGCGGGTACGAGCAGTACTTC. J is TRBJ2-7 and V is TRBV5-5, with 8 positions matching TRBD2. This CDR3 spans 15 amino acids. Germline assignment: CDR1 SGHKS and CDR2 YYEKEE (reference sequence). V lost 0 bases and J lost 4; bases outside the gene matches: 6.

CDR3 region: CASSPGAPISYEQYF. The CDR3 nucleotides read TGCGCCAGCAGCCCAGGGGCCCCGATCTCCTACGAGCAGTACTTC. The chain combines TRBV5-1 with TRBJ2-7; TRBD1 is a possible D gene (6 bases). Germline assignment: CDR1 SGHRS and CDR2 YFSETQ. Between the trimmed V and J ends, which lost 4 bases and 0 bases, there was a span of 14 bases. The CDR3 is made up of 15 amino acids. The full variable domain, in which reference TRBV5-1 and TRBJ2-7 provide the parts outside the CDR3, is KAGVTQTPRYLIKTRGQQVTLSCSPISGHRSVSWYQQTPGQGLQFLFEYFSETQRNKGNFPGRFSGRQFSNSRSEMNVSTLELGDSALYLCASSPGAPISYEQYFGPGTRLTVT.

This clone is a singleton in its sample. This chain links TRBV2 with TRBJ2-7, with a tentative D call TRBD1 (5 bases). CDR1 is SNHLY and CDR2 is FYNNEI in the germline V gene. Trimming pared 1 base from V and 2 bases from J, leaving 9 bases between. CDR3 length equals 14 residues. The CDR3 protein is CASSEEGPPYEQYF. CDR3 DNA sequence: TGTGCCAGCAGTGAAGAGGGGCCCCCCTACGAGCAGTACTTC. Variable domain in full (rest from reference TRBV2 and TRBJ2-7): EPEVTQTPSHQVTQMGQEVILRCVPISNHLYFYWYRQILGQKVEFLVSFYNNEISEKSEIFDDQFSVERPDGSNFTLKIRSTKLEDSAMYFCASSEEGPPYEQYFGPGTRLTVT.

This chain connects TRBV19 to TRBJ1-2; tentative D call: TRBD1 (5 bases). Germline V gene data show CDR1 as LNHDA and CDR2 as SQIVND (reference sequence). The ends were cut back, 1 base at V and 0 bases at J, with 6 bases in the middle. The CDR3 is made up of 14 amino acids. Here the CDR3 DNA reads TGTGCCAGTAGTATAGCCAGGGCTAACTATGGCTACACCTTC. Amino acids: CASSIARANYGYTF.

The rearrangement joins TRBV19 to TRBJ2-1, with D perhaps matching TRBD2 (5 bases). The germline V gene has CDR1 LNHDA and CDR2 SQIVND (reference sequence). V was trimmed by 6 bases and J by 4 bases, leaving 13 bases between them. The CDR3 is 14 residues long. The CDR3 here is CASRRAGQYNEQFF. Here the CDR3 DNA reads TGTGCCAGTAGGAGGGCCGGGCAGTACAATGAGCAGTTCTTC. Using reference TRBV19 and TRBJ2-1 for the parts outside the CDR3, the full variable domain is DGGITQSPKYLFRKEGQNVTLSCEQNLNHDAMYWYRQDPGQGLRLIYYSQIVNDFQKGDIAEGYSVSREKKESFPLTVTSAQKNPTAFYLCASRRAGQYNEQFFGPGTRLTVL.

This sequence joins TRBV5-1 and TRBJ1-4; D ambiguous. The CDR3 contains 14 residues. V shed 0 bases and J shed 3 bases, with 6 bases lying between them. The V gene's germline CDR1 is SGHRS and CDR2 YFSETQ. The chain's CDR3 is CASSLGGSNEKLFF. For the CDR3, the DNA is TGCGCCAGCAGCTTGGGAGGGTCTAATGAAAAACTGTTTTTT.

The genes are TRBV27 and TRBJ2-3; 16 nucleotides line up with TRBD2. CDR1 and CDR2 (germline): MNHEY, SMNVEV (reference sequence). Trimming removed 9 bases from V and 1 base from J; junction bases left unmatched: 7. The CDR3 runs 17 residues. CDR3: CASTGTSGGDRTDTQYF. Written as DNA, the CDR3 is TGTGCCAGTACCGGGACTAGCGGGGGGGATCGCACAGATACGCAGTATTTT.

The genes are TRBV9 and TRBJ2-5; 11 bases match TRBD2. J gave up 5 bases and V 4 bases, and 4 bases lay outside the gene matches. The length of the CDR3 is 14 residues. The germline V gene has CDR1 SGDLS and CDR2 YYNGEE. CDR3 sequence: CASSYSGREETQYF. The DNA for the CDR3 is TGTGCCAGCAGCTATAGCGGGAGGGAGGAGACCCAGTACTTC.

The V gene is TRBV21-1, the J gene TRBJ2-1; the listed D gene, TRBD1, was not tested against the DNA. TRBV21-1 is designated a pseudogene. CDR3 size: 15 residues. The chain's CDR3 is CASSGHRGVRDEQFF. The CDR3, as DNA: TGTGCCAGCAGCGGTCACAGGGGGGTGAGGGATGAGCAGTTCTTC.

The J gene is TRBJ2-2, the V gene TRBV7-9, with 7 bases aligning to TRBD1. The CDR3 has 15 residues. Germline CDR1 SEHNR, CDR2 FQNEAQ (reference sequence). V lost 4 bases to trimming and J lost 3 bases; unmatched junction nucleotides: 5. The CDR3 sequence is CASSSSTGYTGELFF. The CDR3 DNA reads as TGTGCCAGCAGCTCCTCGACAGGGTACACCGGGGAGCTGTTTTTT. The variable domain in full, completed from reference TRBV7-9 and TRBJ2-2, reads DTGVSQNPRHKITKRGQNVTFRCDPISEHNRLYWYRQTLGQGPEFLTYFQNEAQLEKSRLLSDRFSAERPKGSFSTLEIQRTEQGDSAMYLCASSSSTGYTGELFFGEGSRLTVL.

The J gene is TRBJ1-1, the V gene TRBV7-2; no clear D. CDR1 and CDR2 (germline): SGHTA, FQGNSA. V was shortened by 11 bases and J by 4 bases, with 20 bases between the two germline ends. The CDR3 is made up of 14 amino acids. CDR3 nucleotides: TGTGCCGTTAAAGAAGGGAGCTGGTCCACTGAAGCTTTCTTT. This translates into CAVKEGSWSTEAFF.